Shown below are 22 T cell receptor beta chains from a single sample sequenced in a study of T-cell reconstitution after alpha-beta-depleted transplantation in children. Preparing the TCRbeta library involved the use of unique molecular identifiers. One entry per CDR3 protein, called by TCRdb with MiXCR from the PCR reads. The data show about 580,000 distinct CDR3 sequences, under 25% seen once. Material: PBMCs, mostly from graft donor cells, obtained 360 days after TCRalphabeta/CD19-depleted stem cell transplant. The receptors derive from a boy under three years old who had a stem cell transplant for acute myeloid leukemia, so the T cells may come from the graft donor.

This clonotype was detected a few times. The chain uses TRBV3-1 and TRBJ2-1, with 7 nucleotides matching TRBD2. Germline trimming cut 1 base from V and 2 bases from J; bases unmatched to any gene: 8. Germline V lookup: CDR1 LGHDT, CDR2 YNNKEL (reference sequence). CDR3 length: 17 amino acids. CDR3 in DNA: TGTGCCAGCAGCCAAGTGACAACGGGGGGACCCTACAATGAGCAGTTCTTC. Protein product: CASSQVTTGGPYNEQFF.

DNA of the CDR3: TGTGCCACCAGTCCGGGACTCCCAGATACGCAGTATTTT. Translating gives CATSPGLPDTQYF. This chain connects TRBV24-1 to TRBJ2-3; maybe TRBD2 (6 bases). The CDR3 sequence is 13 residues long. V lost 6 bases, J lost 4 bases, and 10 bases lay in between. Germline V lookup: CDR1 KGHDR, CDR2 SFDVKD.

The rearrangement links TRBV20-1 to TRBJ2-1; D gene unclear. Per the germline V gene, CDR1 is DFQATT and CDR2 is SNEGSKA (reference sequence). There are 14 residues in the CDR3. Trimming removed 3 bases from V and 5 bases from J, with 14 bases in between. The CDR3 DNA reads as TGCAGTGCTAGTCGGTGGTCTAGGGACAATGAGCAGTTCTTC. Translated: CSASRWSRDNEQFF.

The chain links TRBV7-2 to TRBJ1-5; D remains ambiguous. This CDR3 is 13 amino acids long. V was clipped by 2 bases and J by 4 bases, with 6 bases between them. The germline V gene encodes CDR1 SGHTA and CDR2 FQGNSA. The CDR3 DNA is TGTGCCAGCAGCTTATGGGAGAATCAGCCCCAGCATTTT. It is translated as CASSLWENQPQHF.

This clonotype has at least ten counts. The chain couples TRBV20-1 to TRBJ2-5; D not certain. The CDR3 loop spans 14 amino acids. CDR1 is DFQATT, CDR2 SNEGSKA, per germline (reference sequence). V lost 0 bases to trimming and J lost 4 bases, with 12 bases between them. The CDR3 sequence: CSARDFQRGETQYF. The CDR3 region has the DNA TGCAGTGCTAGAGATTTCCAGCGCGGAGAGACCCAGTACTTC.

This clonotype was found a few times. This sequence joins TRBV6-5 and TRBJ2-6, with 11 bases identical to TRBD1. The CDR3 spans 17 residues. V shed 2 bases and J 4 bases; nucleotides not matched to a gene: 4. Germline CDR1 is MNHEY and CDR2 is SVGAGI. CDR3 residues: CASSYGQGAGGANVLTF. For the CDR3, the DNA is TGTGCCAGCAGTTACGGACAGGGGGCGGGAGGGGCCAACGTCCTGACTTTC.

This clonotype was observed at least ten times. The chain joins TRBV20-1 to TRBJ2-1, with D unclear. This CDR3 spans 13 amino acids. Germline values: CDR1 DFQATT, CDR2 SNEGSKA (reference sequence). Trimming cost V 1 base and J 8 bases, with 12 bases left between them. The CDR3 sequence is CSARGDLDDEQFF. CDR3 DNA sequence: TGCAGTGCTAGAGGAGACTTAGACGATGAGCAGTTCTTC.

Only one count was recorded for this clonotype. This chain connects TRBV28 to TRBJ2-1, with D perhaps matching TRBD2 (5 bases). V dropped 5 bases and J dropped 0 bases, with 14 bases sitting between them. This CDR3 region has 16 residues. Germline V gives CDR1 MDHEN, CDR2 SYDVKM. CDR3 protein: CASSPEGLSSYNEQFF. The CDR3 DNA follows: TGTGCCAGCAGTCCCGAGGGCCTGAGCTCCTACAATGAGCAGTTCTTC.

Ten or more counts support this clonotype. The gene calls are TRBV5-1 and TRBJ2-3; 7 bases line up with TRBD1. The CDR3 has 15 residues. V gave up 4 bases and J gave up 3 bases; unmatched junction bases: 8. Germline V lookup: CDR1 SGHRS, CDR2 YFSETQ. The DNA of the CDR3 is TGCGCCAGCAGCCGGCAAGGGGGCTGGACAGATACGCAGTATTTT. Translated: CASSRQGGWTDTQYF. The variable domain in full, completed from reference TRBV5-1 and TRBJ2-3, reads KAGVTQTPRYLIKTRGQQVTLSCSPISGHRSVSWYQQTPGQGLQFLFEYFSETQRNKGNFPGRFSGRQFSNSRSEMNVSTLELGDSALYLCASSRQGGWTDTQYFGPGTRLTVL.

This chain uses TRBV4-1 with TRBJ2-5, with D possibly matching TRBD1 (5 bases). CDR1 is MGHRA, CDR2 YSYEKL, per germline. The CDR3 runs 18 residues. The V end lost 0 bases, the J end lost 1 base, and 18 bases lay between the germline ends. CDR3 in amino acids: CASSQDTQGYVVQETQYF. CDR3 sequence (DNA): TGCGCCAGCAGCCAAGACACCCAGGGTTATGTCGTCCAAGAGACCCAGTACTTC.

This clonotype came up many times. The rearrangement uses TRBV4-1 and TRBJ1-6; D not certain. V was cut by 11 bases and J by 0 bases, with 14 bases left in between. The CDR3 totals 15 residues. Germline-derived CDR1 and CDR2 are MGHRA and YSYEKL. The CDR3: CASMGESSYNSPLHF. The CDR3 DNA reads TGCGCCTCTATGGGAGAGAGCTCCTATAATTCACCCCTCCACTTT.

This clonotype was seen a handful of times. V is TRBV7-9 and J is TRBJ2-3; D perhaps matches TRBD2 (7 bases). Germline loops: CDR1 SEHNR, CDR2 FQNEAQ (reference sequence). V lost 7 bases and J 6 bases, leaving 11 bases between the germline ends. There are 12 residues in the CDR3. The CDR3 DNA reads TGTGCCAGCAATTCGGGGGGCGATACGCAGTATTTT. Translating gives CASNSGGDTQYF.

The J gene is TRBJ2-2, the V gene TRBV15, with D uncertain. V gave up 3 bases and J gave up 7 bases, with 3 bases separating them. Looked up from germline, CDR1 is LNHNV and CDR2 is YYDKDF (reference sequence). This CDR3 comprises 11 residues. CDR3 residues: CATSSLGELFF. The CDR3 region has the DNA TGTGCCACCAGCAGCCTCGGGGAGCTGTTTTTT.

This clonotype was found many times. The rearrangement joins TRBV13 to TRBJ2-1; D is ambiguous. Trimming stripped 0 bases from V and 1 base from J, with 7 bases between. This CDR3 has 15 residues. CDR1 is PRHDT, CDR2 FYEKMQ, per germline (reference sequence). CDR3 sequence (DNA): TGTGCCAGCAGCTTAGGGGCGGCTTCCTACAATGAGCAGTTCTTC. Its translation is CASSLGAASYNEQFF.

This clonotype has ten or more counts. This chain uses TRBV28 with TRBJ2-7; D is ambiguous. The germline gives CDR1 MDHEN, CDR2 SYDVKM. The CDR3 consists of 13 residues. With 3 bases removed from V and 2 bases from J, the gap between germline ends came to 8 bases. The CDR3 bases are TGTGCCAGCAGTTTTCGGGTCCCCTACGAGCAGTACGTC. It yields the protein CASSFRVPYEQYV.

This clonotype has a handful of counts. The V call is TRBV28, the J call TRBJ1-2; D gene ambiguous. Trimming took 2 bases from V and 1 from J, leaving 5 bases between them. Germline CDR1 reads MDHEN; CDR2 reads SYDVKM. The CDR3 covers 13 residues. The CDR3 sequence: CASSLKSNYGYTF. For the CDR3, the DNA is TGTGCCAGCAGTTTAAAGAGTAACTATGGCTACACCTTC.

The V and J genes are TRBV7-9 and TRBJ2-1, with D perhaps TRBD1 (5 bases). Germline values: CDR1 SEHNR, CDR2 FQNEAQ (reference sequence). This CDR3 region has 15 residues. The ends were cut back, 4 bases at V and 8 bases at J, with 18 bases in the middle. This CDR3 is CASSSRNQGLHEQFF. CDR3 in DNA: TGTGCCAGCAGCTCCCGCAACCAGGGTTTACATGAGCAGTTCTTC.

This clonotype was counted ten times or more. The chain joins TRBV27 to TRBJ1-1; tentatively, D is TRBD1 (5 bases). Deletions cut 5 bases from V and 4 bases from J, with 17 bases between. The germline V gene encodes CDR1 MNHEY and CDR2 SMNVEV (reference sequence). The length of the CDR3 is 15 residues. In DNA form, the CDR3 reads TGTGCCAGCAGTCCAAACAGGCTAGAGGGCACTGAAGCTTTCTTT. Translated, it gives CASSPNRLEGTEAFF.

This rearrangement joins TRBV20-1 to TRBJ1-2; D is perhaps TRBD1 (6 bases). The CDR3 runs 12 residues. Between the trimmed V and J ends, which lost 3 bases and 7 bases, there was a span of 12 bases. Germline V gene data show CDR1 as DFQATT and CDR2 as SNEGSKA (reference sequence). The CDR3 is CSARLQGGGYTF. The CDR3 region has the DNA TGCAGTGCTAGGCTACAGGGTGGTGGCTACACCTTC.

The J gene is TRBJ2-1, the V gene TRBV20-1; the D is unclear. V lost 0 bases and J lost 7, with 7 bases in between. Germline V gives CDR1 DFQATT, CDR2 SNEGSKA (reference sequence). The CDR3 runs 12 residues. The CDR3 here is CSARDIANEQFF. The CDR3 nucleotides are TGCAGTGCTAGAGATATAGCAAATGAGCAGTTCTTC.

This clonotype was counted only a few times. This chain links TRBV27 with TRBJ2-1; 15 bases are a match to TRBD2. Losses at the gene ends were 2 bases for V and 8 bases for J; bases not matched to a gene: 4. Germline CDR1 MNHEY, CDR2 SMNVEV (reference sequence). CDR3 length equals 16 residues. CDR3 sequence (DNA): TGTGCCAGCAGTTTAGGGACTAGCGGGGGGAAATATGAGCAGTTCTTC. This gives the protein CASSLGTSGGKYEQFF.

The chain joins TRBV6-1 to TRBJ1-5; 9 bases align to TRBD1. Germline V gene lookup returns CDR1 MNHNS and CDR2 SASEGT. CDR3 length equals 15 residues. Trimming cost V 6 bases and J 5 bases; bases outside gene matches: 8. CDR3: CASRPRDRDYQPQHF. The CDR3 DNA reads TGTGCCAGCAGACCTCGGGACAGGGATTATCAGCCCCAGCATTTT.